This TCR beta chain was sequenced during a study of blood T cell repertoires in COVID-19. On the study more broadly: Researchers got acute and convalescent COVID-19 samples from the United States, Italy and Spain. Sources were T cells, B-cell-depleted T cells, or PBMCs; the material itself was cDNA or gDNA.

V shed 7 bases, J shed 8 bases, and the junction held 14 bases outside the gene matches. The germline V gene encodes CDR1 SEHNR and CDR2 FQNEAQ (reference sequence). CDR3 length equals 16 residues. In Seattle, patients joined the study during active infection and were tracked longitudinally. In the authors' methods: For nucleated cells, counts were estimated from reference gene primer amplification. TCRdb's table, derived via immunoSEQ multiplex PCR, lists solely in-frame clones and lacks some. V and J calls and clone size are copied from that table; D and trimming were computed from the DNA. The sample lists about 160,000 clones, about 90% occurring once.

The material sequenced was peripheral blood. The V call is TRBV7-9, the J call TRBJ1-2, with 12 nucleotides matching TRBD1. This sequence was found in a man aged 25 to 40 with COVID-19, enrolled during active disease. This CDR3 reads CASTPRSGTGGQGYTF. As DNA, the CDR3 is TGTGCCAGCACCCCACGCTCCGGGACAGGGGGCCAGGGCTACACCTTC.